Detailed here is one TCR beta chain. These data originate in a study of Ad26.COV2.S vaccination and SARS-CoV-2 variants. Study summary: This donor came from the COV1001 trial of Ad26.COV2.S. Into the muscle, Ad26.COV2.S was dosed once or twice, 56 days apart.

Treatment defined: around 19 received Ad26.COV2.S at low or high dose, single or two shots; 5 received placebo; per-sample allocation not given. Specimens were obtained on day 63 following the first vaccine or placebo injection. The individual, an adult aged 18-55 years, was a donor in Boston. Here immunoSEQ multiplex PCR was the method, and the copy in TCRdb shows in-frame clones only, minus some. The data show 360,000 or so clones, around 90% seen once. J gave up 4 bases and V 5 bases, and 10 bases lay outside the gene matches. Germline V lookup: CDR1 SEHNR, CDR2 FQNEAQ (reference sequence). The CDR3 is 15 residues long.

The clonotype originates from a person aged 18-60 years who received the Ad26.COV2.S COVID-19 vaccine or a placebo. The sequencing here drew on peripheral blood, taken in a trial of Ad26.COV2.S vaccine versus placebo. The chain uses TRBV7-9 and TRBJ1-1, with 7 nucleotides matching TRBD1. The CDR3 reads CASSLTSGGLTEAFF. Written as DNA, the CDR3 is TGTGCCAGCAGCCTTACCTCAGGGGGTCTCACTGAAGCTTTCTTT.